Shown below are 32 T cell receptor beta chains from a single sample sequenced in a study of blood T cell repertoires in COVID-19. Clones were sequenced by immunoSEQ multiplex PCR, and TCRdb holds only the in-frame ones, with some missing. Among over 45,000 clones listed, about 86% were seen once. The material sequenced was peripheral blood. The receptors here all came from a woman aged 80 or older with acute or convalescent COVID-19.

CDR3 sequence reads: CASSPRENRGEKLFF. CDR3 DNA sequence: TGTGCCAGCAGCCCCCGGGAGAACAGGGGTGAAAAACTGTTTTTT. The V gene is TRBV5-6, the J gene TRBJ1-4; 7 bases map to TRBD1. The CDR3 loop spans 15 amino acids. V shed 4 bases, J shed 7 bases, and the junction held 10 bases outside the gene matches. Germline V CDR1 and CDR2: SGHDT, YYEEEE.

The chain employs TRBV30 and TRBJ1-1; a possible D gene is TRBD1 (5 bases). CDR1 is GTSNPN and CDR2 is SVGIG in the germline V gene (reference sequence). This CDR3 region has 13 residues. Trimming pared 8 bases from V and 1 base from J, leaving 14 bases between. CDR3 bases: TGTGCCGCCCGAACCCAGGGGAACACTGAAGCTTTCTTT. Amino acids: CAARTQGNTEAFF.

The CDR3 loop reads CASSYSGGPNQPQHF. Written as DNA, the CDR3 is TGTGCCAGCAGTTACTCTGGGGGCCCTAATCAGCCCCAGCATTTT. The V and J genes are TRBV6-6 and TRBJ1-5, with a possible D match to TRBD1 (6 bases). With 0 bases removed from V and 4 bases from J, the gap between germline ends came to 10 bases. Germline CDR1 MNHNY, CDR2 SVGAGI (reference sequence). This CDR3 is 15 amino acids long.

CDR3 protein: CASSSMGGTYEQYF. CDR3 in DNA: TGCGCCAGCAGCTCTATGGGGGGGACCTACGAGCAGTACTTC. The chain links TRBV5-1 to TRBJ2-7; 7 bases are a match to TRBD2. The V gene end was trimmed by 3 bases and the J gene end by 2 bases; junction bases not matched to a gene: 5. Germline-derived CDR1 and CDR2 are SGHRS and YFSETQ. The CDR3 has 14 residues. The full variable domain, rest sourced from reference TRBV5-1 and TRBJ2-7, is KAGVTQTPRYLIKTRGQQVTLSCSPISGHRSVSWYQQTPGQGLQFLFEYFSETQRNKGNFPGRFSGRQFSNSRSEMNVSTLELGDSALYLCASSSMGGTYEQYFGPGTRLTVT.

The chain links TRBV4-1 to TRBJ1-2, with TRBD1 as a possible D gene (5 bases). V shed 1 base and J shed 8 bases, with 17 bases lying between them. This CDR3 is built from 15 residues. Germline V gene data show CDR1 as MGHRA and CDR2 as YSYEKL. The CDR3 nucleotides read TGCGCCAGCAGCCAAGGTGGGGGGACCAGCGGAGGCTACACCTTC. As protein: CASSQGGGTSGGYTF.

The rearrangement links TRBV4-1 to TRBJ2-7, with D perhaps TRBD2 (6 bases). V was cut by 2 bases and J by 4 bases, with 21 bases left in between. There are 17 residues in the CDR3. The germline CDR1 and CDR2 sequences are MGHRA and YSYEKL. The CDR3: CASSQPGVGRGGYEQYF. The CDR3, as DNA: TGCGCCAGCAGCCAACCCGGGGTGGGACGCGGAGGGTACGAGCAGTACTTC.

This clone was counted once. The rearrangement uses TRBV7-6 and TRBJ2-1; 8 bases fit TRBD1. The CDR3 covers 15 residues. Germline V gene lookup returns CDR1 SGHVS and CDR2 FNYEAQ. V dropped 3 bases and J dropped 0; count of bases not matched to a gene: 1. The CDR3: CASSFTGGSYNEQFF. The CDR3 bases are TGTGCCAGCAGCTTCACAGGGGGCTCCTACAATGAGCAGTTCTTC.

The genes are TRBV6-5 and TRBJ2-6, with 8 bases matching TRBD1. V lost 7 bases, J lost 2 bases, and 4 bases stayed unmatched. There are 15 residues in the CDR3. Germline V gives CDR1 MNHEY, CDR2 SVGAGI. This CDR3 reads CASTPGGAGANVLTF. The DNA of the CDR3 is TGTGCCAGCACCCCAGGGGGCGCTGGGGCCAACGTCCTGACTTTC.

The rearrangement links TRBV12-3 or TRBV12-4 to TRBJ2-1; tentative D call: TRBD2 (6 bases). CDR3 length equals 13 residues. Deletions cut 7 bases from V and 6 bases from J, with 13 bases between. CDR3 amino acids: CASIFPGGNEQFF. The CDR3 nucleotides read TGTGCCAGCATTTTCCCCGGGGGCAATGAGCAGTTCTTC.

V and J are TRBV21-1 and TRBJ2-7; TRBD1, the D gene given by the table, was not confirmed from the DNA. TRBV21-1 is a known pseudogene. CDR3 size: 15 residues. The CDR3 DNA is TGTGCCAGCAGCCCAAAGGTGGGCAGGGCGAGTGAGCAGTACTTC. Residues: CASSPKVGRASEQYF.

The J gene is TRBJ1-2, the V gene TRBV5-4; TRBD1 might be the D (6 bases). The CDR3 length is 13 residues. V shed 3 bases and J shed 1 base, with 7 bases lying between them. Germline CDR1 reads SGHNT; CDR2 reads YYREEE (reference sequence). The CDR3 sequence: CASSWTDNYGYTF. The CDR3 DNA sequence: TGTGCCAGCAGCTGGACAGATAACTATGGCTACACCTTC.

This CDR3 is CASSLDPGRGGTEAFF. Written as DNA, the CDR3 is TGTGCCAGCAGCTTGGATCCGGGCCGAGGGGGAACTGAAGCTTTCTTT. The chain employs TRBV11-2 and TRBJ1-1; a possible D gene is TRBD1 (6 bases). Trimming stripped 3 bases from V and 5 bases from J, with 19 bases between. The CDR3 contains 16 residues. Germline CDR1 and CDR2: SGHAT and FQNNGV.

The rearrangement joins TRBV6-5 to TRBJ1-5; a weak D match, TRBD1 (6 bases). The V and J ends lost 7 bases and 0 bases respectively, with 10 bases between them. The CDR3 is 14 residues long. Germline V lookup: CDR1 MNHEY, CDR2 SVGAGI. The CDR3 loop is CASKTGNSNQPQHF. CDR3 sequence (DNA): TGTGCCAGCAAAACAGGGAATAGCAATCAGCCCCAGCATTTT.

This chain connects TRBV7-9 to TRBJ1-1, with TRBD1 as a possible D gene (5 bases). Looked up from germline, CDR1 is SEHNR and CDR2 is FQNEAQ (reference sequence). V lost 6 bases, J lost 4 bases, and 12 bases lay in between. This CDR3 has 13 amino acids. The CDR3 DNA follows: TGTGCCAGCAGTCAAGACAGCCTCACTGAAGCTTTCTTT. Translated: CASSQDSLTEAFF.

The chain has TRBV7-2 and TRBJ1-1, with D unresolved. This CDR3 has 15 residues. Trimming removed 2 bases at V and 0 bases at J, with 10 bases between. The germline CDR1 and CDR2 sequences are SGHTA and FQGNSA. The CDR3 DNA sequence: TGTGCCAGCAGCTTATACTTCGGTTTGAACACTGAAGCTTTCTTT. Protein: CASSLYFGLNTEAFF.

The chain couples TRBV7-9 to TRBJ1-1; D may be TRBD1 (5 bases). The V end was cut by 8 bases, the J end by 11 bases, with 15 bases between. Germline V gene data show CDR1 as SEHNR and CDR2 as FQNEAQ (reference sequence). The CDR3 is 11 residues long. The CDR3 here is CASQGDHEAFF. The CDR3 coding sequence is TGTGCCAGCCAGGGTGACCATGAGGCTTTCTTT.

This clone was detected a few times. V usage is TRBV6-5 and J usage is TRBJ1-3, with D possibly being TRBD1 (6 bases). Trimming pared 2 bases from V and 0 bases from J, leaving 11 bases between. Germline V lookup: CDR1 MNHEY, CDR2 SVGAGI. CDR3 length: 16 residues. CDR3 sequence reads: CASSYRTGFSGNTIYF. The DNA of the CDR3 is TGTGCCAGCAGTTACCGAACAGGGTTCTCTGGAAACACCATATATTTT.

DNA for the CDR3: TGCGCCAGCAGTATCGGGGGGTCCGGCGGGGAGCTGTTTTTT. This codes for CASSIGGSGGELFF. The chain employs TRBV5-1 and TRBJ2-2; TRBD2 matches 7 bases. J gave up 7 bases and V 5 bases, and 8 bases lay outside the gene matches. The CDR3 contains 14 residues. Germline CDR1 is SGHRS and CDR2 is YFSETQ.

V is TRBV7-6 and J is TRBJ2-1; 9 bases are a match to TRBD2. The CDR3 has 17 residues. V lost 0 bases, J lost 7 bases, and 10 bases stayed unmatched. Germline assignment: CDR1 SGHVS and CDR2 FNYEAQ. The CDR3 loop reads CASSLAQVAGASNEQFF. The DNA of the CDR3 is TGTGCCAGCAGCTTAGCGCAAGTAGCGGGGGCCTCGAATGAGCAGTTCTTC.

The chain employs TRBV5-4 and TRBJ2-5, with D possibly matching TRBD2 (5 bases). CDR1 is SGHNT, CDR2 YYREEE, per germline (reference sequence). The CDR3 length is 15 residues. V was cut by 4 bases and J by 2 bases, with 15 bases left in between. The CDR3 is CASSLPGPGQETQYF. CDR3 sequence (DNA): TGTGCCAGCAGCCTCCCGGGTCCGGGGCAAGAGACCCAGTACTTC.

This clone was counted a single time. V usage is TRBV5-8 and J usage is TRBJ2-3; TRBD2 agrees at 8 bases. The CDR3 is 16 amino acids. CDR1 is SGHTS, CDR2 YDEGEE, per germline. Trimming took 0 bases from V and 2 from J; bases not matched to a gene: 5. In DNA, the CDR3 is TGTGCCAGCAGCTTGGTTCGGGGGGGCGACACAGATACGCAGTATTTT. It specifies CASSLVRGGDTDTQYF.

This chain uses TRBV12-3 or TRBV12-4 with TRBJ1-2; 7 nucleotides align to TRBD1. Trimming cost V 2 bases and J 7 bases; bases outside gene matches: 4. The CDR3 is 13 residues long. The CDR3 region has the DNA TGTGCCAGCAGTTTAAAGGGGGCGCGTGGCTACACCTTC. Protein sequence: CASSLKGARGYTF.

The chain uses TRBV11-3 and TRBJ2-7; the D gene is possibly TRBD1 (6 bases). The CDR3 loop spans 12 amino acids. Per the germline V gene, CDR1 is SGHNT and CDR2 is YENEEA. Between the trimmed V and J ends, which lost 8 bases and 5 bases, there was a span of 13 bases. The CDR3 region is CASGAGEHEQYF. In nucleotides, the CDR3 is TGTGCCAGCGGGGCAGGGGAGCACGAGCAGTACTTC. Full variable domain (rest looked up from reference TRBV11-3 and TRBJ2-7): EAGVVQSPRYKIIEKKQPVAFWCNPISGHNTLYWYLQNLGQGPELLIRYENEEAVDDSQLPKDRFSAERLKGVDSTLKIQPAELGDSAVYLCASGAGEHEQYFGPGTRLTVT.

The chain joins TRBV25-1 to TRBJ2-3; D uncertain. CDR3 length: 15 residues. V lost 5 bases and J 3 bases, leaving 15 bases between the germline ends. CDR1 and CDR2 from the germline V gene are MGHDK and SYGVNS. In DNA, the CDR3 is TGTGCCAGCAGTAGTGTAGAACAGTTGACAGATACGCAGTATTTT. It encodes CASSSVEQLTDTQYF.

V is TRBV11-2 and J is TRBJ1-2; weak D call: TRBD1 (5 bases). From germline, CDR1 is SGHAT and CDR2 FQNNGV. Trimming left V 0 bases short and J 7 bases short, with 9 bases between. The CDR3 loop spans 13 amino acids. DNA for the CDR3: TGTGCCAGCAGCTTAGAAGGAGGGGTTGGCTACACCTTC. Encoded protein: CASSLEGGVGYTF.

The V and J genes are TRBV5-4 and TRBJ1-1, with 11 bases identical to TRBD1. Trimming cost V 4 bases and J 3 bases; bases outside gene matches: 2. Germline V gene lookup returns CDR1 SGHNT and CDR2 YYREEE (reference sequence). The CDR3 is made up of 14 amino acids. The CDR3: CASSPGQGDTEAFF. The CDR3 nucleotides read TGTGCCAGCAGCCCGGGACAGGGGGACACTGAAGCTTTCTTT.

This clone was detected only once. The chain recombines TRBV5-6 with TRBJ2-7; perhaps TRBD1 as D (5 bases). Per germline, CDR1 SGHDT and CDR2 YYEEEE. V was shortened by 0 bases and J by 3 bases, with 16 bases between the two germline ends. The CDR3 is 16 residues long. The CDR3 here is CASSLAGYGLFYEQYF. Here the CDR3 DNA reads TGTGCCAGCAGCTTGGCAGGGTATGGTCTATTCTACGAGCAGTACTTC.

V and J are TRBV20-1 and TRBJ1-1; D is possibly TRBD1 (5 bases). CDR1 and CDR2 (germline): DFQATT, SNEGSKA (reference sequence). V was pared by 3 bases and J by 8 bases, with 10 bases between. The length of the CDR3 is 11 residues. As DNA, the CDR3 is TGCAGTGCTAGTTTGGGGCGCGAAGCTTTCTTT. Its translation is CSASLGREAFF.

The chain recombines TRBV7-2 with TRBJ2-1; 11 positions agree with TRBD2. Germline CDR1 SGHTA, CDR2 FQGNSA. After removal of 1 base from V and 5 bases from J, the junction contained 4 bases not matched to a gene. CDR3 length: 16 residues. The CDR3 DNA follows: TGTGCCAGCAGCTTAGGTCTAGCGGGGGGCGACAATGAGCAGTTCTTC. Translating it yields CASSLGLAGGDNEQFF.

This clone has a handful of counts. The J gene is TRBJ2-5, the V gene TRBV3-1 (or the pseudogene TRBV3-2), with 7 bases identical to TRBD1. The CDR3 spans 15 residues. CDR1 LGHDT and CDR2 YNNKEL come from the germline V gene (reference sequence). The J segment lost 3 bases and the V segment lost 1 base, leaving 5 bases of the junction unmatched. The DNA of the CDR3 is TGTGCCAGCAGCCAAGCAGGGGGTGGTGAAGAGACCCAGTACTTC. Amino acid sequence: CASSQAGGGEETQYF.

J is TRBJ2-1 and V is TRBV4-2; D possibly corresponds to TRBD2 (7 bases). Germline V gene data show CDR1 as LGHNA and CDR2 as YNFKEQ. V was pared by 3 bases and J by 13 bases, with 16 bases between. This CDR3 comprises 13 residues. This chain's CDR3 is CASSQSTGGLQFF. In DNA form, the CDR3 reads TGTGCCAGCAGCCAGAGCACGGGGGGCCTACAGTTCTTC.

V and J are TRBV19 and TRBJ1-2; a possible D gene is TRBD1 (6 bases). CDR1 and CDR2 (germline): LNHDA, SQIVND (reference sequence). V was shortened by 7 bases and J by 8 bases, with 23 bases between the two germline ends. The CDR3 has 15 residues. The CDR3 DNA reads as TGTGCCAGTACAATTATGACGGACAGCCTTTGGGGCTACACCTTC. Protein: CASTIMTDSLWGYTF.